This is a list of T cell receptor beta chains from one sample in a study of response to subunit inactivated influenza vaccine. TCRdb reanalysed the RT-PCR reads using MiXCR and keeps one entry per CDR3 protein. The data hold about 500,000 distinct CDR3 sequences, with 16% observed a single time. The sample here was CD4+ T cells sorted from PBMCs, taken less than 30 months after vaccination. The receptors shown here come from a man aged 45-69 years who received an inactivated influenza vaccine. Each CDR3 is given with its conserved first and last residue. Fields, in order: clone size, V gene, D gene, J gene, CDR3 DNA, CDR3 protein. A D gene is named only where the DNA matches it firmly. Not all rows give a size; the values are once, few, many and, for expanded clones, a class.

size: few
V: TRBV12-3/TRBV12-4
D: -
J: TRBJ2-5
DNA: TGTGCCAGCAGTGGACGGCGGGGAGAGACCCAGTACTTC
CDR3: CASSGRRGETQYF

size: -
V: TRBV5-1
D: TRBD1
J: TRBJ2-7
DNA: TGCGCCAGCAGCGGGGACAGGGCTACCTACGAGCAGTACTTC
CDR3: CASSGDRATYEQYF

size: -
V: TRBV10-3
D: -
J: TRBJ1-2
DNA: TGTGCCATCAGTGATTCCCGTCGAGCTGCCAACTATGGCTACACCTTC
CDR3: CAISDSRRAANYGYTF

size: -
V: TRBV6-1
D: -
J: TRBJ2-1
DNA: TGTGCCAGCAGTCGCCGGTCGAACTCCTACAATGAGCAGTTCTTC
CDR3: CASSRRSNSYNEQFF

size: -
V: TRBV4-3
D: -
J: TRBJ2-1
DNA: TGCGCCAGCAGCCTCACTAAAGGGCTTGAGCAGTTCTTC
CDR3: CASSLTKGLEQFF

size: many
V: TRBV4-2
D: -
J: TRBJ2-1
DNA: TGTGCCAGCAGCCAAGATTGGTCCGAGGACAATGAGCAGTTCTTC
CDR3: CASSQDWSEDNEQFF

size: few
V: TRBV12-3/TRBV12-4
D: -
J: TRBJ2-1
DNA: TGTGCCAGCAGTTTATGGGAAAATGAGCAGTTCTTC
CDR3: CASSLWENEQFF

size: many
V: TRBV29-1
D: TRBD1
J: TRBJ1-2
DNA: TGCAGCGTTGAAGAGGGGGAGACAGGGAGTGGCTACACCTTC
CDR3: CSVEEGETGSGYTF

size: few
V: TRBV12-3/TRBV12-4
D: TRBD1
J: TRBJ2-3
DNA: TGTGCCAGCAGTCCAGGACAGGGGCGGTGGAACCCCGATACGCAGTATTTT
CDR3: CASSPGQGRWNPDTQYF

size: -
V: TRBV20-1
D: TRBD2
J: TRBJ2-1
DNA: TGCAGTGCACCTATACATCCGGGACTAAAGGGATCGCCGAATGAGCAGTTCTTC
CDR3: CSAPIHPGLKGSPNEQFF

size: many
V: TRBV16
D: -
J: TRBJ2-7
DNA: TGTGCCAGCAGCTCCATAGGCGCAGGGATCTCCGAGCAGTACTTC
CDR3: CASSSIGAGISEQYF

size: -
V: TRBV7-8
D: -
J: TRBJ1-1
DNA: TGTGCCAGCAGCCCGGGACGGATGAACACTGAAGCTTTCTTT
CDR3: CASSPGRMNTEAFF

size: many
V: TRBV20-1
D: -
J: TRBJ1-1
DNA: TGCAGTGCTGGTACAGGGCTCATGAACACTGAAGCTTTCTTT
CDR3: CSAGTGLMNTEAFF

size: few
V: TRBV7-8
D: -
J: TRBJ2-1
DNA: TGTGCCAGCAGCTTAACAGGGCCTAATGAGCAGTTCTTC
CDR3: CASSLTGPNEQFF

size: -
V: TRBV20-1
D: -
J: TRBJ2-5
DNA: TGCAGTGCCCGTGGGCTCCAAGAGACCCAGTACTTC
CDR3: CSARGLQETQYF

size: many
V: TRBV2
D: TRBD2
J: TRBJ2-1
DNA: TGTGCCAGCAGTGATCCGTTACTAGCGGGAGGGCAAAATGAGCAGTTCTTC
CDR3: CASSDPLLAGGQNEQFF

size: -
V: TRBV6-2/TRBV6-3
D: -
J: TRBJ2-7
DNA: TGTGCCAGCAGGGGGATGTCCGGAATACGCGAGCAGTACTTC
CDR3: CASRGMSGIREQYF

size: -
V: TRBV18
D: -
J: TRBJ1-1
DNA: TGTGCCAGCTCACCAGAAATAAACACTGAAGCTTTCTTT
CDR3: CASSPEINTEAFF

size: -
V: TRBV5-1
D: -
J: TRBJ2-7
DNA: TGCGCCAGCAGCCCTGATCTTTCCCACGAGCAGTACTTC
CDR3: CASSPDLSHEQYF

size: -
V: TRBV7-2
D: TRBD1
J: TRBJ2-5
DNA: TGTGCCAGCAACTTGGGACAGCCCCAAGAGACCCAGTACTTC
CDR3: CASNLGQPQETQYF

size: many
V: TRBV5-1
D: TRBD2
J: TRBJ2-1
DNA: TGCGCCAGCAGCTTGGATGCGGGAGGGTCCTACAATGAGCAGTTCTTC
CDR3: CASSLDAGGSYNEQFF

size: few
V: TRBV12-3/TRBV12-4
D: -
J: TRBJ2-1
DNA: TGTGCCAGCAGTTCGCCGGACAAACCCAATGAGCAGTTCTTC
CDR3: CASSSPDKPNEQFF

size: -
V: TRBV7-9
D: -
J: TRBJ2-7
DNA: TGTGCCAGCAGCTTAGGGGTTAGCAGTTCGGGGGAGCAGTACTTC
CDR3: CASSLGVSSSGEQYF

size: -
V: TRBV14
D: TRBD2
J: TRBJ2-3
DNA: TGTGCGAGCAGCCAAGCGCTTACTAGCGGATCTTTCACAGATACGCAGTATTTT
CDR3: CASSQALTSGSFTDTQYF

size: few
V: TRBV10-3
D: -
J: TRBJ2-5
DNA: TGTGCCATCAGTGAGCGCAGGCGAGACGAGACCCAGTACTTC
CDR3: CAISERRRDETQYF